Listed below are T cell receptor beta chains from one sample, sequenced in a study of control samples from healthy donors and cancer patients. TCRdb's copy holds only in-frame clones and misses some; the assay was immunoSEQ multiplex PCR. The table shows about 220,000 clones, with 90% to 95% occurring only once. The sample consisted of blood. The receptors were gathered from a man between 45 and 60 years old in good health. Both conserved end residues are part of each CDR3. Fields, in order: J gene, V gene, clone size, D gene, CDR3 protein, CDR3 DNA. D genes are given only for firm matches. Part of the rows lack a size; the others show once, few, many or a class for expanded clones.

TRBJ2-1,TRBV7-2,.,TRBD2,CASSLASLSGGEQFF,TGTGCCAGCAGCTTAGCGTCCCTTTCGGGGGGTGAGCAGTTCTTC
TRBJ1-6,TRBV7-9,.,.,CASSLGLNSPLHF,TGTGCCAGCAGCTTAGGACTGAATTCACCCCTCCACTTT
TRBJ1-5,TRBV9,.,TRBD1,CASSAGQGSHQPQHF,TGTGCCAGCAGCGCCGGACAGGGCAGCCATCAGCCCCAGCATTTT
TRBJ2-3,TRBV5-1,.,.,CASSLEASHTDTQYF,TGCGCCAGCAGCTTGGAGGCGTCCCACACAGATACGCAGTATTTT
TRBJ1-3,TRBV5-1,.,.,CASSKGGSGNTIYF,TGCGCCAGCAGCAAGGGAGGGTCTGGAAACACCATATATTTT
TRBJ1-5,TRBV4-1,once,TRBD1,CASSQPPSGTGRHNQPQHF,TGCGCCAGCAGCCAACCTCCCTCCGGGACAGGGCGCCACAATCAGCCCCAGCATTTT
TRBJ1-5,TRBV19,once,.,CASRGRSNQPQHF,TGTGCCAGTAGGGGGAGAAGCAATCAGCCCCAGCATTTT
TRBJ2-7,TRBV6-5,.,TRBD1,CASSRTGTAEQYF,TGTGCCAGCAGCCGCACCGGGACAGCCGAGCAGTACTTC
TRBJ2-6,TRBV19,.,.,CASSQRGSSGANVLTF,TGTGCCAGTAGCCAGCGCGGTAGCTCTGGGGCCAACGTCCTGACTTTC
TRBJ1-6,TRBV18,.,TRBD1,CASSLRPPGQGSSPLHF,TGTGCCAGCTCACTACGCCCCCCGGGACAGGGATCCTCACCCCTCCACTTT
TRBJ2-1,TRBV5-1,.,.,CASSLASGTYNEQFF,TGCGCCAGCAGCTTGGCCTCGGGGACCTACAATGAGCAGTTCTTC
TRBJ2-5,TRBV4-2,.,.,CASSQELAEETQYF,TGTGCCAGCAGCCAAGAGTTAGCGGAAGAGACCCAGTACTTC
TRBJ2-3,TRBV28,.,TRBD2,CASSFLSSGGLNTQYF,TGCGCCAGCAGTTTCCTTTCTAGCGGGGGATTAAATACGCAGTATTTT
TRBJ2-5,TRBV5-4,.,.,CASSLAKGKETQYF,TGTGCCAGCAGCTTGGCCAAAGGGAAAGAGACCCAGTACTTC
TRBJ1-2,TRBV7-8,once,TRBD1,CASSLGGQGVYGYTF,TGTGCCAGCAGCTTAGGCGGACAGGGAGTCTATGGCTACACCTTC
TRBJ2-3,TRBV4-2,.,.,CASSQDSLTDTQYF,TGTGCCAGCAGCCAAGATTCCCTCACAGATACGCAGTATTTT
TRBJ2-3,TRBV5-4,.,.,CASSLGGVVLRASDTQYF,TGTGCCAGCAGCTTGGGGGGGGTCGTGCTTCGGGCGTCAGATACGCAGTATTTT
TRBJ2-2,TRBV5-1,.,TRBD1,CASRTGVRAAGELFF,TGCGCCAGCAGGACAGGGGTCAGGGCCGCCGGGGAGCTGTTTTTT
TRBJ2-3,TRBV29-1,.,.,CSVRVQDTQYF,TGCAGCGTCCGGGTACAAGATACGCAGTATTTT
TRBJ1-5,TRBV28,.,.,CASSFSSGPSNQPQHF,TGTGCCAGCAGTTTTTCGTCAGGTCCTAGCAATCAGCCCCAGCATTTT
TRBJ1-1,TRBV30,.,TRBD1,CAWNSQGVRTEAFF,TGTGCCTGGAACTCACAGGGGGTACGGACTGAAGCTTTCTTT
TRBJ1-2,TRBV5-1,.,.,CASTIQGSNGYTF,TGCGCCAGTACGATCCAGGGATCGAACGGCTACACCTTC
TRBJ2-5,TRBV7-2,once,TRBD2,CASSLEILAGETQYF,TGTGCCAGCAGCTTGGAGATACTAGCGGGGGAGACCCAGTACTTC
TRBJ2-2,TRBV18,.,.,CASSPVGTGGELFF,TGTGCCAGCTCACCGGTCGGGACGGGCGGGGAGCTGTTTTTT
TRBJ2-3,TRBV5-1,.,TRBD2,CASSLIGVAGGSSTDTQYF,TGCGCCAGCAGCTTGATCGGTGTAGCGGGGGGCTCTAGCACAGATACGCAGTATTTT
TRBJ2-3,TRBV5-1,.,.,CASSDLDTQYF,TGCGCCAGCAGCGACTTAGATACGCAGTATTTT
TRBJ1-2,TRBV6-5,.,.,CASSPRIANYGYTF,TGTGCCAGCAGTCCTCGGATAGCCAACTATGGCTACACCTTC
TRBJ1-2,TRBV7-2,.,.,CASSLGSRTLANYGYTF,TGTGCCAGCAGCTTAGGAAGTCGGACACTAGCTAACTATGGCTACACCTTC